A selection of T cell receptor beta chains follows, all from one sample in a study of breast tumors, draining lymph nodes, adjacent tissues. From the multiplex PCR reads, TCRdb called clonotypes with MiXCR, one entry per CDR3 protein. The table records about 80,000 distinct CDR3 sequences, approximately 19% of them present only once. Specimen: axillary lymph node tissue. The receptors were gathered from a female donor with breast cancer. Some clones in this sample may be carry-over from other donors' samples. Both conserved end residues are part of each CDR3. A D gene is named only where the DNA matches it firmly. Expanded clones get a size class; other rows say once, few or many, or leave the size out.

j_call clone_size d_call v_call cdr3_nt cdr3_aa
TRBJ2-7 many TRBD1 TRBV10-3 TGTGCCATCAGTGGGGACAGGGTCTCCTACGAGCAGTACTTC CAISGDRVSYEQYF
TRBJ1-3 few . TRBV3-1 TGTGCCAGCAGCCCCTGGGACTCTGGAAGCACCATATATTTT CASSPWDSGSTIYF
TRBJ1-2 many . TRBV7-2 TGTGCCAGCAGCTTGGACAGCACTAACTATGGCTACACCTTC CASSLDSTNYGYTF
TRBJ2-2 many TRBD1 TRBV6-2/TRBV6-3 TGTGCCAGCAGTCGACAGGGTGGCACCGGGGAGCTGTTTTTT CASSRQGGTGELFF
TRBJ1-5 many TRBD1 TRBV4-1 TGCGCCAGCAGCAAGGACGGACAGGGTTCAATTCAGCCCCAGCATTTT CASSKDGQGSIQPQHF
TRBJ2-2 many TRBD1 TRBV11-2 TGTGCCAGCAGCTTGACAGGGGACGACACCGGGGAGCTGTTTTTT CASSLTGDDTGELFF
TRBJ1-1 . . TRBV6-6 TGTGCCTGCAGTTACGGGGGGGGGAACACTGAAGCTTTCTTT CACSYGGGNTEAFF
TRBJ2-7 many . TRBV7-2 TGTGCCAGCAGCTTATGGGGATCTAGCGACAGCTCCTACGAGCAGTACTTC CASSLWGSSDSSYEQYF
TRBJ2-1 many . TRBV4-3 TGCGCCAGCAGCCAAGTCGATGCGGGAAGTGAGCAGTTCTTC CASSQVDAGSEQFF
TRBJ2-2 many . TRBV20-1 TGCAGTGCTAGATCTTCCAGCGCGGACGACACCGGGGAGCTGTTTTTT CSARSSSADDTGELFF
TRBJ2-6 many . TRBV14 TGTGCCAGCAGCCAGAGCTCTGGGGCCAACGTCCTGACTTTC CASSQSSGANVLTF
TRBJ1-2 . . TRBV29-1 TGCAGCGTTCCGAAACGGGGAACTCCCTATGGCTACACCTTT CSVPKRGTPYGYTF
TRBJ2-1 many . TRBV7-9 TGTGCCAGCAGCGGACCTCAGGGGAGCTCCTACAATGAGCAGTTCTTC CASSGPQGSSYNEQFF
TRBJ2-2 many . TRBV7-2 TGTGCCAGCAGCCAAAGGACCAAAACGAACACCGGGGAGCTGTTTTTT CASSQRTKTNTGELFF
TRBJ1-6 many TRBD1 TRBV6-5 TGTGCCAGCAGTTTAGGGGGCAGTTCACCCCTCCACTTT CASSLGGSSPLHF
TRBJ2-5 many . TRBV7-2 TGTGCCAGCAGCCCAACAGGGTGGCAAGAGACCCAGTACTTC CASSPTGWQETQYF
TRBJ2-5 many . TRBV4-1 TGCGCCAGCAGCCAAGATGACAGGTACGGAGAGACCCAGTACTTC CASSQDDRYGETQYF
TRBJ1-2 . TRBD1 TRBV14 TGTGCCAGCAGCCCTCCGGGACAGGGATTTGGCTACACCTTC CASSPPGQGFGYTF
TRBJ2-5 many . TRBV29-1 TGCAGCGGGGGGGAGGGGGGCCGGGAGACCCAGTACTTC CSGGEGGRETQYF
TRBJ2-3 many TRBD2 TRBV5-1 TGCGCCAGCAGCTCGGGGACTAGCCGCGACGATACGCAGTATTTT CASSSGTSRDDTQYF
TRBJ2-7 many TRBD2 TRBV20-1 TGCAGTACTACTACACTCTTAGCGGGAGCGGGCGAGCAGTACTTC CSTTTLLAGAGEQYF
TRBJ1-3 many . TRBV25-1 TGTGCCACTCGCGGGGGGGGGGGAAACACCATATATTTT CATRGGGGNTIYF
TRBJ2-3 many . TRBV20-1 TGCAGTGCTAGGGGGGGAGTGGGGGCCACAGATACGCAGTATTTT CSARGGVGATDTQYF
TRBJ1-2 many . TRBV6-2/TRBV6-3 TGTGCCAGCAGTTTCCACGACAGGTCCCCCTATGGCTACACCTTC CASSFHDRSPYGYTF
TRBJ2-7 . . TRBV20-1 TGCAGTGCTAGGGACGGTCGCTCCCACGAGCGGTACTTC CSARDGRSHERYF
TRBJ1-3 many . TRBV2 TGTGCCAGCAAACTTAACACGTTGAGAAACACCATATATTTT CASKLNTLRNTIYF
TRBJ2-1 many . TRBV5-8 TGTGCCAGCAGCCTGTGGCCAGCCTACAATGAGCAGTTCTTC CASSLWPAYNEQFF
TRBJ1-2 . . TRBV7-9 TGTGCCAGCAGCCCCTTACAGGGCCACTATGGCTACACCTTC CASSPLQGHYGYTF
TRBJ2-7 many TRBD2 TRBV20-1 TGCAGTGCTATTAGGACTAGCGACCGATCCGAGCAGTACTTC CSAIRTSDRSEQYF
TRBJ2-1 many . TRBV6-1 TGTGCCAGCAGTGAAGCTGGGGCGGGCCCATACAATGAGCAGTTCTTC CASSEAGAGPYNEQFF
TRBJ2-7 many . TRBV20-1 TGCAGTGCTAGAGCCACAGGGAACTCCTACGAGCAGTACTTC CSARATGNSYEQYF
TRBJ1-2 many . TRBV6-5 TGTGCCAGCAGTCCCCGACTTCTCGGCGGCTACACCTTC CASSPRLLGGYTF
TRBJ1-2 many TRBD1 TRBV5-1 TGCGCCAGCAGCAACCTACTAAACGGCGCAGGGGGTAATGGCTACACCTTC CASSNLLNGAGGNGYTF
TRBJ2-1 many . TRBV7-6 TGTGCCAGCAGCTTAGCTCCCAGGGGCGACAATGAGCAGTTCTTC CASSLAPRGDNEQFF
TRBJ2-7 many . TRBV20-1 TGCAGTGCTACTAGGGGGAATTGGTACGAGCAGTACTTC CSATRGNWYEQYF
TRBJ2-1 many . TRBV6-2/TRBV6-3 TGTGCCAGCAGTTATAGCGAGACGTACAATGAGCAGTTCTTC CASSYSETYNEQFF
TRBJ1-1 . . TRBV19 TGTGCCAGTAGTATGCTGTGGGGGAACACTGAAGCTTTCTTT CASSMLWGNTEAFF
TRBJ2-3 many . TRBV25-1 TGTGCCAGCAGTGCTTGGGGAGATACGCAGTATTTT CASSAWGDTQYF
TRBJ1-2 many . TRBV5-8 TGTGCCAGCAGCTTGGTAGGGGATGGCTACACCTTC CASSLVGDGYTF
TRBJ2-1 many . TRBV11-2 TGTGCCAGCAGCTTCCAACTAGCAAATGAGCAGTTCTTC CASSFQLANEQFF
TRBJ1-6 once . TRBV27 TGTGCCAGCAACCCATCCGGGGGTCGGTCCTATAATTCACCCCTCCACTTT CASNPSGGRSYNSPLHF
TRBJ1-2 many . TRBV5-1 TGCGCCAGCAGCTTGGATCCGGGGGCCGTCTATGGCTACACCTTC CASSLDPGAVYGYTF
TRBJ2-2 many . TRBV19 TGTGCCAGTAGTATAGGACGGGTCGGGGAGCTGTTTTTT CASSIGRVGELFF
TRBJ1-5 many . TRBV6-1 TGTGCCAGCAGGAGATCGACAGTTGGGCAGCCCCAGCATTTT CASRRSTVGQPQHF
TRBJ2-3 many . TRBV2 TGTGCCAGAGGGGGTACCGGACGCACAGATACGCAGTATTTT CARGGTGRTDTQYF
TRBJ2-2 many . TRBV9 TGTGCCAGCAGCGTAGATGGGGTCACCGGGGAGCTGTTTTTT CASSVDGVTGELFF
TRBJ2-7 many . TRBV2 TGTGCCAGCCTCTCTAGCTGGATTAACTCCTACGAGCAGTACTTC CASLSSWINSYEQYF
TRBJ1-2 many TRBD1 TRBV5-4 TGTGCCAGCAGCTTTCCGGGACAGGAGCTTAACTATGGCTACACCTTC CASSFPGQELNYGYTF
TRBJ2-7 many TRBD1 TRBV6-5 TGTGCCAGCAGTTACTCGGGACAGGGAATCTACGAGCAGTACTTC CASSYSGQGIYEQYF
TRBJ1-4 . TRBD1 TRBV19 TGTGCCAGTAGCGGCCAGGGGGTAGGTGAAAAACTGTTTTTT CASSGQGVGEKLFF
TRBJ1-2 many . TRBV5-1 TGCGCCAGCAGCTTGGGCCAGGAATATGGCTACACCTTC CASSLGQEYGYTF
TRBJ2-3 few . TRBV12-1 TGTGCCAGCAGCTTTCCACGTCACGCAGATACGCAGTATTTT CASSFPRHADTQYF
TRBJ2-3 many . TRBV19 TGTGCCAGTAGTATCAGAGCGGATCTCACAGATACGCAGTATTTT CASSIRADLTDTQYF
TRBJ2-1 few TRBD2 TRBV4-2 TGTGCCAGCAGTCCTAACTTCGGAAGCGGGGCAAGGTACAATGAGCAGTTCTTC CASSPNFGSGARYNEQFF